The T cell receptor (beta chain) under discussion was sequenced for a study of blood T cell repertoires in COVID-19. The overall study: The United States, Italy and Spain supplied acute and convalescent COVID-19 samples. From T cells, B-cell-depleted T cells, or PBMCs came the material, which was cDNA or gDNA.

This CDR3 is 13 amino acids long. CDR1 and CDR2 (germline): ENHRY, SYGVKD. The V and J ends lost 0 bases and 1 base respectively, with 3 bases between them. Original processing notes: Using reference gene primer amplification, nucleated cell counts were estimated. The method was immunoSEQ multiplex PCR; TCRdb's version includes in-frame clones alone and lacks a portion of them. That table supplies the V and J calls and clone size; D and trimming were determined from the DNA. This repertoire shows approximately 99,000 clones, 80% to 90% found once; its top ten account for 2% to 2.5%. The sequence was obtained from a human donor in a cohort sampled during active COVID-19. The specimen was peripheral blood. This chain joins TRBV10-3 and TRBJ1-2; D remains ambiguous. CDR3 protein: CAISESSNYGYTF. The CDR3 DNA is TGTGCCATCAGTGAGTCGAGTAACTATGGCTACACCTTC.